The clone carrying this T cell receptor beta chain was counted many times. What it binds is unknown. The CDR3 contains 15 residues. CDR1 and CDR2 from the germline V gene are SGHRS and YFSETQ. V shed 4 bases and J shed 5 bases, with 15 bases lying between them. TCRdb reprocessed the 5' RACE reads with MiXCR, giving one entry per CDR3 protein. The sample consists of around 310,000 distinct CDR3 sequences, 3% to 4.5% of them appearing once. The sample is drawn from a study of T cells after yellow fever vaccination. Notes on the study in general: The secondary response peaked faster, at day 5 versus 15, but was weaker. Abundant bulk-population clonotypes could contaminate the FACS-sorted repertoires. Boosting was followed by the reappearance of most primary-vaccination clones (96% CD4, 85% to 90% CD8).

The origin of this receptor is a man younger than 35 who received the YFV17D yellow fever vaccine. J is TRBJ2-2 and V is TRBV5-1; D is possibly TRBD1 (6 bases). The sample was PBMCs, taken on the day of the yellow fever booster vaccination. CDR3 protein: CASSTGFLETGELFF. The CDR3 DNA reads TGCGCCAGCAGCACAGGGTTCTTGGAGACCGGGGAGCTGTTTTTT.